The 12 T cell receptor beta chains reported below all come from one sample, sequenced in a study of cytomegalovirus exposure and HLA in healthy donors. The PCR made use of 60 Vbeta and 13 Jbeta primers. Data came from immunoSEQ multiplex PCR; TCRdb stores just in-frame clones and leaves some out. The data show 130,000 or so clones, roughly 85% seen once. Specimen: PBMCs. These receptors all come from a man in his forties in good health and CMV-seronegative.

The gene calls are TRBV2 and TRBJ2-5; the match to TRBD2 covers 9 bases. V dropped 7 bases and J dropped 1; count of bases not matched to a gene: 7. Germline assignment: CDR1 SNHLY and CDR2 FYNNEI. CDR3 length: 15 amino acids. CDR3 sequence reads: CASMSSGGFQETQYF. The CDR3, as DNA: TGTGCCAGCATGAGTAGCGGGGGATTCCAAGAGACCCAGTACTTC.

Comments on this clone: The junction does not match germline at one end; this may be a read error. This same CDR3 is encoded by further DNA sequences in the sample. The chain recombines TRBV7-2 with TRBJ2-3, with TRBD2 matching over 12 bases. The length of the CDR3 is 18 residues. In germline, CDR1 is SGHTA, CDR2 FQGNSA. CDR3: CASTLQASGGARADTQYF. As DNA, the CDR3 is TGTGCAAGCACCCTTCAGGCTAGCGGGGGGGCCAGGGCAGATACGCAGTATTTT.

The chain uses TRBV7-9 and TRBJ2-5, with D unresolved. The J call could be wrong; TRBJ2-7 is a better fit for the DNA end. The CDR3 consists of 12 residues. Germline CDR1 SEHNR, CDR2 FQNEAQ (reference sequence). CDR3 DNA: TGTGCCAGCAGCCTCTCGTCCTACGAGCAGTACTTC. It codes for CASSLSSYEQYF.

V and J are TRBV6-4 and TRBJ2-2; 7 bases align to TRBD2. The V and J ends lost 4 bases and 6 bases, in that order; junction bases with no gene match: 5. The CDR3 length is 14 residues. Germline V CDR1 and CDR2: MRHNA, SNTAGT. CDR3 bases: TGTGCCAGCAGTGTGCGGGAGTCAGCCGGGGAGCTGTTTTTT. This translates into CASSVRESAGELFF.

This clone was counted a few times. This chain links TRBV5-4 with TRBJ2-7, with D perhaps TRBD1 (8 bases). The length of the CDR3 is 15 residues. V was trimmed by 3 bases and J by 1 base, leaving 14 bases between them. From germline, CDR1 is SGHNT and CDR2 YYREEE (reference sequence). The DNA for the CDR3 is TGTGCCAGCAGCTCCACAGGGGGGGAATCCTACGAGCAGTACTTC. Its protein is CASSSTGGESYEQYF.

The rearrangement joins TRBV5-6 to TRBJ1-2; no reliable D call. The CDR3 has 13 residues. V dropped 3 bases and J dropped 1 base, with 7 bases sitting between them. CDR1 and CDR2 (germline): SGHDT, YYEEEE. As DNA, the CDR3 is TGTGCCAGCAGCTCGGACTTTAACTATGGCTACACCTTC. Translated: CASSSDFNYGYTF.

This clone was picked up one time. The genes are TRBV4-3 and TRBJ1-1; maybe TRBD1 (5 bases). The CDR3 contains 16 residues. With 2 bases removed from V and 3 bases from J, the gap between germline ends came to 16 bases. The V gene's germline CDR1 is LGHNA and CDR2 YSLEER. The CDR3 DNA sequence: TGCGCCAGCAGCCAAACGGATATAGGAGGGGACACTGAAGCTTTCTTT. Translation: CASSQTDIGGDTEAFF.

V is TRBV5-6 and J is TRBJ2-7, with D unresolved. V lost 3 bases and J lost 2, with 9 bases in between. Germline V gene sequence: CDR1 SGHDT, CDR2 YYEEEE. This CDR3 is built from 13 residues. The CDR3: CASSYSSTYEQYF. Here the CDR3 DNA reads TGTGCCAGCAGCTACAGTTCCACCTACGAGCAGTACTTC. Using reference TRBV5-6 and TRBJ2-7 for the parts outside the CDR3, the full variable domain is DAGVTQSPTHLIKTRGQQVTLRCSPKSGHDTVSWYQQALGQGPQFIFQYYEEEERQRGNFPDRFSGHQFPNYSSELNVNALLLGDSALYLCASSYSSTYEQYFGPGTRLTVT.

The CDR3 coding sequence is TGTGCCAGCAGCTCCGGGACTAGCGGCAACACAGATACGCAGTATTTT. It encodes CASSSGTSGNTDTQYF. The J gene is TRBJ2-3, the V gene TRBV7-9, with TRBD2 matching over 11 bases. Germline CDR1 SEHNR, CDR2 FQNEAQ (reference sequence). CDR3 length: 16 residues. After removal of 4 bases from V and 2 bases from J, the junction contained 5 bases not matched to a gene.

The gene calls are TRBV28 and TRBJ1-4; D perhaps matches TRBD1 (6 bases). Per the germline V gene, CDR1 is MDHEN and CDR2 is SYDVKM. The germline V and J ends were trimmed by 6 bases and 8 bases, with 19 bases remaining between them. This CDR3 comprises 15 residues. The CDR3 coding sequence is TGTGCCAGCAGCCCTGAGCAGGGGATCCTCGAAAAACTGTTTTTT. Amino acid sequence: CASSPEQGILEKLFF. The full variable domain, with the rest looked up from reference TRBV28 and TRBJ1-4, is DVKVTQSSRYLVKRTGEKVFLECVQDMDHENMFWYRQDPGLGLRLIYFSYDVKMKEKGDIPEGYSVSREKKERFSLILESASTNQTSMYLCASSPEQGILEKLFFGSGTQLSVL.

The chain has TRBV11-2 and TRBJ2-5; TRBD1 agrees at 7 bases. The germline V gene encodes CDR1 SGHAT and CDR2 FQNNGV. After removal of 5 bases from V and 2 bases from J, the junction contained 8 bases not matched to a gene. This CDR3 has 15 amino acids. The CDR3 DNA sequence: TGTGCCAGCAGCATCCACGGGACAGAACAAGAGACCCAGTACTTC. The encoded protein is CASSIHGTEQETQYF.

This rearrangement joins TRBV28 to TRBJ1-6; D gene uncertain. Germline V CDR1 and CDR2: MDHEN, SYDVKM. V was shortened by 4 bases and J by 1 base, with 8 bases between the two germline ends. The CDR3 is 15 residues long. This CDR3 is CASSSGGSYNSPLHF. The DNA of the CDR3 is TGTGCCAGCAGTTCGGGAGGATCCTATAATTCACCCCTCCACTTT.